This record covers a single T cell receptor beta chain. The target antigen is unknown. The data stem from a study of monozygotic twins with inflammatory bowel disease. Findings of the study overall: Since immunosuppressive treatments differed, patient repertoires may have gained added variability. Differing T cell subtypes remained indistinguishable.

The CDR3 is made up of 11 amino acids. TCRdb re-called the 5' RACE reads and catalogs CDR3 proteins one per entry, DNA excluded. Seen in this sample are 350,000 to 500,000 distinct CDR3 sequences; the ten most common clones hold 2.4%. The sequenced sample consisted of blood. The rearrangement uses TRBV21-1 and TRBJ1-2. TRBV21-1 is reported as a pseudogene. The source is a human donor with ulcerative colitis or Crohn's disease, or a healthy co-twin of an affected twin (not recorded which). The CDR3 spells CASSKDYGYTF.